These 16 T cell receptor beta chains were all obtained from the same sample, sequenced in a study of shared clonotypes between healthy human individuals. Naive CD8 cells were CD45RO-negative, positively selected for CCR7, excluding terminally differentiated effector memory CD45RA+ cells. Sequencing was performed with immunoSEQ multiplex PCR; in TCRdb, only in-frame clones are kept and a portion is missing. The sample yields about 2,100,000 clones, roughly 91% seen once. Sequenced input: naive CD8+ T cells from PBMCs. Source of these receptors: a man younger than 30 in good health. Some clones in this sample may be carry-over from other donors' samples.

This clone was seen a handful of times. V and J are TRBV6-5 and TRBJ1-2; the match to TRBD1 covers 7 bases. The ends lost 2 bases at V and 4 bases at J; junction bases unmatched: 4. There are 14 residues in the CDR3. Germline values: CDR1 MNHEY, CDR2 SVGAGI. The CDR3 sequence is CASSYEGQSYGYTF. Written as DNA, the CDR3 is TGTGCCAGCAGTTACGAGGGACAGAGCTATGGCTACACCTTC.

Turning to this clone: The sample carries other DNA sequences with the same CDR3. The CDR3 nucleotides are TGTGCCAGCAGTTTCGGATCAGAAGCTTTCTTT. It specifies CASSFGSEAFF. The chain joins TRBV6-5 to TRBJ1-1; D is uncertain. Germline V gene lookup returns CDR1 MNHEY and CDR2 SVGAGI. Trimming stripped 4 bases from V and 8 bases from J, with 8 bases between. The CDR3 consists of 11 residues.

The DNA for the CDR3 is TGTGCCAGCAGGGAGCGGGGGGCCTGGGAGAACACTGAAGCTTTCTTT. This translates into CASRERGAWENTEAFF. This chain joins TRBV11-2 and TRBJ1-1; maybe TRBD1 (6 bases). Trimming cost V 6 bases and J 1 base, with 18 bases left between them. The CDR3 length is 16 residues. CDR1 and CDR2 from the germline V gene are SGHAT and FQNNGV.

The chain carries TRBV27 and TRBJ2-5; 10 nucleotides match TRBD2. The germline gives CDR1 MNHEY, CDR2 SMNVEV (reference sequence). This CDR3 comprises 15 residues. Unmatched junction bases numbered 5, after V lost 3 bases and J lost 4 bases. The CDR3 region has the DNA TGTGCCAGCAGTTTTGGGAGACTAGCGGGAGAGACCCAGTACTTC. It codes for CASSFGRLAGETQYF.

CDR3 amino acids: CASSLGANSPLHF. The CDR3 DNA sequence: TGTGCCAGCAGTTTGGGGGCCAATTCACCCCTCCACTTT. The rearrangement joins TRBV6-5 to TRBJ1-6; perhaps TRBD1 as D (6 bases). The CDR3 sequence is 13 residues long. Between the trimmed V and J ends, which lost 4 bases and 7 bases, there was a span of 8 bases. The germline gives CDR1 MNHEY, CDR2 SVGAGI.

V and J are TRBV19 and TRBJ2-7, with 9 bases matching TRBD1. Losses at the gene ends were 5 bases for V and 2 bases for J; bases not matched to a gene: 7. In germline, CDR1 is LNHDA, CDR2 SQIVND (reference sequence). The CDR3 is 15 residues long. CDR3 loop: CASSARTGATYEQYF. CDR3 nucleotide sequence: TGTGCCAGTAGTGCGAGGACAGGGGCGACCTACGAGCAGTACTTC.

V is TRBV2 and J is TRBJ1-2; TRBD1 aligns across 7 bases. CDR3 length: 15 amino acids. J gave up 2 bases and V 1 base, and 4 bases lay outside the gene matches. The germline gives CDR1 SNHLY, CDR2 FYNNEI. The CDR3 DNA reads TGTGCCAGCAGTGAAGGGACAGGTGACAACTATGGCTACACCTTC. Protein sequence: CASSEGTGDNYGYTF.

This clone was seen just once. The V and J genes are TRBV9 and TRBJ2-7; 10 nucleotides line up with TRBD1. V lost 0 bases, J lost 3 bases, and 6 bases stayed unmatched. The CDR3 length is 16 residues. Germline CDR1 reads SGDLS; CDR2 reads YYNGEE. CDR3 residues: CASSVDRDRGNYEQYF. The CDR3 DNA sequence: TGTGCCAGCAGCGTAGATCGGGACAGGGGAAACTACGAGCAGTACTTC.

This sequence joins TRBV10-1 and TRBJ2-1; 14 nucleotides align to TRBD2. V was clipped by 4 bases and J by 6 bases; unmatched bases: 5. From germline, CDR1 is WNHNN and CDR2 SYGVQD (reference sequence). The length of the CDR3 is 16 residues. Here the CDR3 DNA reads TGCGCCAGCAGTGCGCGACTAGCGGGAGGGAGCAATGAGCAGTTCTTC. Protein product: CASSARLAGGSNEQFF.

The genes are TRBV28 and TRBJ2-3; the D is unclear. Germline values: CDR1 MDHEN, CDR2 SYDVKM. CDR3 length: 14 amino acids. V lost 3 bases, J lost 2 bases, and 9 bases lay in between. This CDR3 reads CASSLRQVTDTQYF. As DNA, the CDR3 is TGTGCCAGCAGTTTGCGGCAGGTCACAGATACGCAGTATTTT. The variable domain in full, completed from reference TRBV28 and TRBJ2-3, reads DVKVTQSSRYLVKRTGEKVFLECVQDMDHENMFWYRQDPGLGLRLIYFSYDVKMKEKGDIPEGYSVSREKKERFSLILESASTNQTSMYLCASSLRQVTDTQYFGPGTRLTVL.

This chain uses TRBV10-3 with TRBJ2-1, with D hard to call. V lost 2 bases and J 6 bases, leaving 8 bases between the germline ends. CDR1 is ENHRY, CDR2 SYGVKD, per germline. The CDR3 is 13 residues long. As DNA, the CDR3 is TGTGCCATCAGTGAGCTACCAGTCAATGAGCAGTTCTTC. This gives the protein CAISELPVNEQFF.

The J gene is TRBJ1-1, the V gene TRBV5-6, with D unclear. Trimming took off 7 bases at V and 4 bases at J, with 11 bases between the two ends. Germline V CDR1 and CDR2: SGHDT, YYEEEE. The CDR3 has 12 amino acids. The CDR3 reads CASESWATEAFF. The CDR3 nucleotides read TGTGCCAGCGAGTCGTGGGCCACTGAAGCTTTCTTT.

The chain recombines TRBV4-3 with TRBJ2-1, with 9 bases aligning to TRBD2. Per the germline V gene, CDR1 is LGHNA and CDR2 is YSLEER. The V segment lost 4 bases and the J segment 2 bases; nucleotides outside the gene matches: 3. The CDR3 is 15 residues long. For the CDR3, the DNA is TGCGCCAGCAGCCTTACTAGCGGGCCCTACAATGAGCAGTTCTTC. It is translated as CASSLTSGPYNEQFF.

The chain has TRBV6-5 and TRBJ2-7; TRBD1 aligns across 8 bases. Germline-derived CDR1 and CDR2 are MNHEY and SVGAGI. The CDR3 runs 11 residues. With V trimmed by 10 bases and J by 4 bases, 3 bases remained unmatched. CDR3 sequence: CATRTGYEQYF. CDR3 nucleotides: TGTGCCACCCGGACAGGGTACGAGCAGTACTTC.

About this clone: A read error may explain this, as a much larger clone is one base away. CDR3 DNA sequence: TGTGCCAGCAGGGGCCAGAACACTGAAGCTTTCTTT. This codes for CASRGQNTEAFF. The rearrangement joins TRBV7-3 to TRBJ1-1; no clear D gene. From germline, CDR1 is SGHTA and CDR2 FQGTGA. The CDR3 is made up of 12 amino acids. V lost 6 bases, J lost 1 base, and 6 bases lay in between.

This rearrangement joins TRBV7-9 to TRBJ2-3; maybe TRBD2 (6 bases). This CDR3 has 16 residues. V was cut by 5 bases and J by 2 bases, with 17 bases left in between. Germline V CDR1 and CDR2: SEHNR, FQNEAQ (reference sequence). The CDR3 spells CASSGRGSGNTDTQYF. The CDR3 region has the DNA TGTGCCAGCAGCGGACGGGGTAGCGGCAACACAGATACGCAGTATTTT.